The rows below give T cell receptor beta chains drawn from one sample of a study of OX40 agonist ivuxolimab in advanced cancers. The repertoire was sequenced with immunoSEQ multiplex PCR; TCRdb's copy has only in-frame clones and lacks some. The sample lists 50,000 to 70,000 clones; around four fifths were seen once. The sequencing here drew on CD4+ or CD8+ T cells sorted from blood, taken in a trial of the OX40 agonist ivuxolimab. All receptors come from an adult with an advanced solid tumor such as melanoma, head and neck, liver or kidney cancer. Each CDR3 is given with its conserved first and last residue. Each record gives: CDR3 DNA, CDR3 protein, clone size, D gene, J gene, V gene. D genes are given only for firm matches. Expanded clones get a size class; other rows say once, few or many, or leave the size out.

TGTGCCAGCTCACAACCGTCAGGGCTAGCGGGAGGTCGAGAGCAGTACTTC,CASSQPSGLAGGREQYF,few,TRBD2,TRBJ2-7,TRBV18
TGTGCCAGCAGCTTATGGGCCATCACCGGGGAGCTGTTTTTT,CASSLWAITGELFF,once,-,TRBJ2-2,TRBV7-3
TGTGCCAGCAGTAGCACCGTTGCAACTAATGAAAAACTGTTTTTT,CASSSTVATNEKLFF,-,-,TRBJ1-4,TRBV6-5
TGTGCCAGTAGTATAGGGTTAGTAGCGACAGATACGCAGTATTTT,CASSIGLVATDTQYF,-,-,TRBJ2-3,TRBV19
TGTGCCAGCAGCCTAGGGACTAGCGGGGGCCTTTCGCAGTTCTTC,CASSLGTSGGLSQFF,once,TRBD2,TRBJ2-1,TRBV13
TGTGCCAGCAGTGACAACAGGGTATATGGCTACACCTTC,CASSDNRVYGYTF,-,-,TRBJ1-2,TRBV6-1
TGTGCCAGCAGTCCCGTAAGGACCATGTCCTACAATGAGCAGTTCTTC,CASSPVRTMSYNEQFF,-,-,TRBJ2-1,TRBV6-4
TGTGCCAGCACCCTCCGTGGGGGGGCACTTTCCTACGAGCAGTACTTC,CASTLRGGALSYEQYF,-,-,TRBJ2-7,TRBV28
TGTGCCACCCAGACAGGGGCGAACACTGAAGCTTTCTTT,CATQTGANTEAFF,-,TRBD1,TRBJ1-1,TRBV19
TGTGCCAGCAGCCCAGGGGGCGGAGAGCAGTTCTTC,CASSPGGGEQFF,-,TRBD1,TRBJ2-1,TRBV11-1
TGTGCCAGCAGCCACAGGGATCAAGAGACCCAGTACTTC,CASSHRDQETQYF,-,-,TRBJ2-5,TRBV7-9
TGTGCCAGCAGTTACGCAAGTACAGGGTTAAACACTGAAGCTTTCTTT,CASSYASTGLNTEAFF,-,-,TRBJ1-1,TRBV6-6
TGTGCCAGCAGTCCTCAGCGGGGGTTGGGAGATACGCAGTATTTT,CASSPQRGLGDTQYF,-,TRBD2,TRBJ2-3,TRBV6-1
TGTGCCAGCAGCATTTCCGGGACAACGAACACCGGGGAGCTGTTTTTT,CASSISGTTNTGELFF,-,-,TRBJ2-2,TRBV7-3
TGTGCCAGCAGTGAAGGGGGGTCCGGCAGGGCCCACGAGCAGTACTTC,CASSEGGSGRAHEQYF,-,-,TRBJ2-7,TRBV6-1
TGTGCCAGCAGTCCCGCGCACCAAGAGACCCAGTACTTC,CASSPAHQETQYF,-,-,TRBJ2-5,TRBV27
TGCGCCAGCAGCGCCAATCCCACCCTCACGGGAGGGCAGTTCTTC,CASSANPTLTGGQFF,once,TRBD2,TRBJ2-1,TRBV5-1
TGTGCCAGCAGTGGGACAGGGGGTGGTCAGACCCAGTACTTC,CASSGTGGGQTQYF,-,TRBD1,TRBJ2-5,TRBV6-5
TGTGCCAGCAGCTCTGGGACTAGCGGGTTCCAAGAGACCCAGTACTTC,CASSSGTSGFQETQYF,-,TRBD2,TRBJ2-5,TRBV5-4
TGTGCCAGCAGCGGTGGTCCTAGGAATCAGCCCCAGCATTTT,CASSGGPRNQPQHF,once,-,TRBJ1-5,TRBV5-4
TGTGCCAGCAGCATCATGTGGGTTTACGGCTACACCTTC,CASSIMWVYGYTF,once,-,TRBJ1-2,TRBV5-4
TGTGCCAGCAGCGTATTCGGGTCAGGGGTGAATGAGCAGTTCTTC,CASSVFGSGVNEQFF,-,-,TRBJ2-1,TRBV9
TGTGCCAGCAGCGGACCTTTTTCAGGACAGGTTAATTCACCCCTCCACTTT,CASSGPFSGQVNSPLHF,-,TRBD1,TRBJ1-6,TRBV9
TGTGCCAGCAGCGCCCGGGACAGGGAGACCCACGAGCAGTACTTC,CASSARDRETHEQYF,once,-,TRBJ2-7,TRBV21-1
TGCGCCAGCAGCTTGCTCAGGGCTACCTACGAGCAGTACTTC,CASSLLRATYEQYF,-,-,TRBJ2-7,TRBV5-1
TGTGCCAGCAGTTACCCCCGGGGGGCAGGGGATAGGTCCAAAAACATTCAGTACTTC,CASSYPRGAGDRSKNIQYF,-,-,TRBJ2-4,TRBV28
TGTGCCTGGAGTGACTCTAGCGGGAGGCTCCAAGAGACCCAGTACTTC,CAWSDSSGRLQETQYF,-,TRBD2,TRBJ2-5,TRBV30
TGCGCCAGCAGCCTCCAGCGGGGACCTCAAGAGACCCAGTACTTC,CASSLQRGPQETQYF,-,TRBD2,TRBJ2-5,TRBV5-1
TGTGCCTGGAGTGCCGGCAGGGGGTATTACAATGAGCAGTTCTTC,CAWSAGRGYYNEQFF,-,TRBD1,TRBJ2-1,TRBV30
TGTGCCAGCAGCGTAGCCCTCTCTAACGAGCAGTACTTC,CASSVALSNEQYF,-,-,TRBJ2-7,TRBV9
TGTGCCAGCAGCCACGGACAGGGGGTATCCACTGAAGCTTTCTTT,CASSHGQGVSTEAFF,-,TRBD1,TRBJ1-1,TRBV5-4